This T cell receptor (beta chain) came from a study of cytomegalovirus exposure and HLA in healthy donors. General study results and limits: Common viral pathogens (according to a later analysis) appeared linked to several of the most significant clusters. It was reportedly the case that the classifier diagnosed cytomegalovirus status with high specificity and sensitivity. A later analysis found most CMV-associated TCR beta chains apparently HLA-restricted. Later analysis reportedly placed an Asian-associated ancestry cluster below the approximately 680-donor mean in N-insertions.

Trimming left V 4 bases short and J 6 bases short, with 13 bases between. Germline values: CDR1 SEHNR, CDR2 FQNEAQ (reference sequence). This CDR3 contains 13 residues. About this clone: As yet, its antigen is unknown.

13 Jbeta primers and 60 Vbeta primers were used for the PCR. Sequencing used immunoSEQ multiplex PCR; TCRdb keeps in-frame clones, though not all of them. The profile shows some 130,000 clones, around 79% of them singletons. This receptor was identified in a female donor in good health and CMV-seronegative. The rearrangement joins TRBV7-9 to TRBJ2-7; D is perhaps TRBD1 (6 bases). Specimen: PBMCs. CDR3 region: CASSSGHGLEQYF. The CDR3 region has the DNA TGTGCCAGCAGCTCGGGACACGGCCTCGAGCAGTACTTC.